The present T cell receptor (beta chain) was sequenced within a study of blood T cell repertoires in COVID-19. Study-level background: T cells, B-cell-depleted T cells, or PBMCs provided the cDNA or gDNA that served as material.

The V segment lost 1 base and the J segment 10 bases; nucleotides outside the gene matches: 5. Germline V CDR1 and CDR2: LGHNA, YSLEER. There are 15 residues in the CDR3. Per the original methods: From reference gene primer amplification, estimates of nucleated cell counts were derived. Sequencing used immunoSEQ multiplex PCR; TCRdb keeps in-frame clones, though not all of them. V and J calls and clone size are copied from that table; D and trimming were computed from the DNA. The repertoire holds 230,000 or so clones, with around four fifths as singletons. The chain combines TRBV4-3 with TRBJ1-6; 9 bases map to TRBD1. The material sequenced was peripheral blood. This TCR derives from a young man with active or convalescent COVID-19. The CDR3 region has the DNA TGCGCCAGCAGCCAAGCTCGGGACAGGGTATCACCCCTCCACTTT. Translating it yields CASSQARDRVSPLHF.